The 2 T cell receptor beta chains below were found in one sample sequenced in a study of shared clonotypes between healthy human individuals. The protocol was immunoSEQ multiplex PCR, while the TCRdb copy is restricted to in-frame clones and leaves out a portion. Of some 1,400,000 clones in the sample, approximately 97% are singletons; the top ten hold 1% to 1.5%. The sequenced sample was naive CD4+ T cells sorted from blood. This sample's subset: CD45RA+ positively selected. The source is a man aged 30 to 39 in good health.

Comment on this clone: Other nucleotide sequences from this sample produce the same CDR3. The chain combines TRBV5-1 with TRBJ2-1, with 8 bases matching TRBD2. Per the germline V gene, CDR1 is SGHRS and CDR2 is YFSETQ. CDR3 size: 15 residues. The ends lost 0 bases at V and 2 bases at J; junction bases unmatched: 1. This CDR3 reads CASSLDGRAYNEQFF. CDR3 DNA: TGCGCCAGCAGCTTGGACGGGAGGGCCTACAATGAGCAGTTCTTC.

J is TRBJ2-5 and V is TRBV10-3, with D perhaps TRBD1 or TRBD2 (5 bases each). V lost 4 bases, J lost 4 bases, and 13 bases lay in between. This CDR3 has 14 amino acids. The germline gives CDR1 ENHRY, CDR2 SYGVKD. The CDR3 region is CAISGGHRGETQYF. In nucleotides, the CDR3 is TGTGCCATCAGTGGGGGCCATCGGGGAGAGACCCAGTACTTC.